What follows are 21 T cell receptor beta chains derived from one specimen sequenced in a study of T cell changes during pregnancy in multiple sclerosis. TCRdb keeps only in-frame clones here, not all; method: immunoSEQ multiplex PCR. The sample consists of 40,000 or so clones, under 95% of them appearing once. This material consisted of CD4+ T cells from peripheral blood mononuclear cells, taken in the third trimester of pregnancy. Source of these receptors: a female donor with multiple sclerosis, enrolled in a pregnancy study.

This clone was detected only once. CDR3 amino acids: CASSPWGVGLAGSTDTQYF. CDR3 DNA sequence: TGCGCCAGCAGCCCCTGGGGGGTCGGACTAGCGGGTAGCACAGATACGCAGTATTTT. The genes are TRBV5-1 and TRBJ2-3, with 11 positions matching TRBD2. CDR1 SGHRS and CDR2 YFSETQ come from the germline V gene. This CDR3 is built from 19 residues. V trimming: 4 bases; J trimming: 0 bases; junction bases outside the gene matches: 13.

The V call is TRBV10-3, the J call TRBJ1-3; 7 nucleotides match TRBD1. V shed 6 bases and J 1 base; nucleotides not matched to a gene: 3. The CDR3 contains 14 residues. Germline CDR1 ENHRY, CDR2 SYGVKD. CDR3 DNA sequence: TGTGCCATCAGATCGACAGGGTCTGGAAACACCATATATTTT. Translation: CAIRSTGSGNTIYF.

The chain uses TRBV7-3 and TRBJ2-3; the match to TRBD2 covers 12 bases. V shed 2 bases and J 6 bases; nucleotides not matched to a gene: 0. This CDR3 is built from 14 residues. CDR1 and CDR2 (germline): SGHTA, FQGTGA. The CDR3 protein is CASSLGTSGDTQYF. The CDR3 nucleotides read TGTGCCAGCAGCTTAGGGACTAGCGGGGATACGCAGTATTTT. Full variable domain (rest looked up from reference TRBV7-3 and TRBJ2-3): GAGVSQTPSNKVTEKGKYVELRCDPISGHTALYWYRQSLGQGPEFLIYFQGTGAADDSGLPNDRFFAVRPEGSVSTLKIQRTERGDSAVYLCASSLGTSGDTQYFGPGTRLTVL.

This chain uses TRBV11-2 with TRBJ2-3, with D possibly being TRBD2 (5 bases). Trimming took 5 bases from V and 4 from J, leaving 13 bases between them. Germline CDR1 SGHAT, CDR2 FQNNGV. The CDR3 contains 14 residues. The CDR3 DNA is TGTGCCAGCAGCCCTATCCGCGGGCCAGATACGCAGTATTTT. Amino acid sequence: CASSPIRGPDTQYF.

The chain employs TRBV28 and TRBJ2-1; TRBD1 might be the D (6 bases). V was pared by 6 bases and J by 2 bases, with 14 bases between. Germline values: CDR1 MDHEN, CDR2 SYDVKM. This CDR3 spans 15 amino acids. The CDR3 DNA reads TGTGCCAGCAGACCGCCGAGGGGGACCTACAATGAGCAGTTCTTC. This translates into CASRPPRGTYNEQFF.

The chain links TRBV4-2 to TRBJ2-6; 7 nucleotides agree with TRBD1. The CDR3 has 18 amino acids. V lost 3 bases and J lost 0; bases outside the gene matches: 8. Germline lookup yields CDR1 LGHNA and CDR2 YNFKEQ. CDR3 DNA: TGTGCCAGCAGCCAGACCAAAACAGGGGTCTCTGGGGCCAACGTCCTGACTTTC. Its translation is CASSQTKTGVSGANVLTF.

The chain has TRBV21-1 and TRBJ1-1. TRBV21-1 is classified as a pseudogene. The CDR3 is 15 residues long. The DNA for the CDR3 is TGTGCCAGCAGCAAAACCGAGGGTTCGGACACTGAAGCTTTCTTT. Its protein product is CASSKTEGSDTEAFF.

The gene calls are TRBV25-1 and TRBJ2-2; 11 nucleotides match TRBD1. CDR1 is MGHDK, CDR2 SYGVNS, per germline. V lost 8 bases and J lost 9; bases outside the gene matches: 11. CDR3 size: 15 residues. CDR3 sequence reads: CASGGGQGVSWELFF. The DNA for the CDR3 is TGTGCCAGCGGTGGGGGACAGGGGGTTTCGTGGGAGCTGTTTTTT.

This sequence joins TRBV9 and TRBJ1-5; 8 bases fit TRBD1. Germline CDR1 SGDLS, CDR2 YYNGEE. The CDR3 is 15 amino acids. The ends lost 3 bases at V and 4 bases at J; junction bases unmatched: 6. CDR3 in DNA: TGTGCCAGCAGCGCGGAACAGGGGGAGAATCAGCCCCAGCATTTT. It specifies CASSAEQGENQPQHF.

Written as DNA, the CDR3 is TGTGCCAGCAGCTTGACAGGGAACTATGGCTACACCTTC. Translating it yields CASSLTGNYGYTF. V and J are TRBV28 and TRBJ1-2; 7 positions agree with TRBD1. After removal of 6 bases from V and 2 bases from J, the junction contained 3 bases not matched to a gene. CDR1 is MDHEN and CDR2 is SYDVKM in the germline V gene. The CDR3 spans 13 residues.

The chain couples TRBV18 to TRBJ1-5; TRBD1 matches 7 bases. Unmatched junction bases numbered 7, after V lost 2 bases and J lost 0 bases. The CDR3 extends over 17 amino acids. Germline CDR1 KGHSH, CDR2 LQKENI. Here the CDR3 DNA reads TGTGCCAGCTCACCAGACTCGGGACAGTTTAGCAATCAGCCCCAGCATTTT. It yields the protein CASSPDSGQFSNQPQHF.

A single count supports this clone. V is TRBV18 and J is TRBJ2-7; 8 nucleotides align to TRBD2. Trimming cost V 2 bases and J 3 bases; bases outside gene matches: 6. The CDR3 is 15 residues long. CDR1 is KGHSH and CDR2 is LQKENI in the germline V gene. CDR3 in DNA: TGTGCCAGCTCACCAGCTCTAGCGGGCCTCTACGAGCAGTACTTC. It specifies CASSPALAGLYEQYF.

The chain joins TRBV28 to TRBJ1-4; TRBD1 matches at 8 bases. CDR1 and CDR2 from the germline V gene are MDHEN and SYDVKM. With 7 bases clipped from V and 0 bases from J, the junction kept 10 bases outside the gene matches. CDR3 size: 17 residues. The DNA for the CDR3 is TGTGCCAGCACTCCGGACAGGGCGGCGGCAACTAATGAAAAACTGTTTTTT. It specifies CASTPDRAAATNEKLFF.

This chain joins TRBV19 and TRBJ2-7; TRBD2 agrees at 8 bases. The CDR3 runs 15 residues. CDR1 LNHDA and CDR2 SQIVND come from the germline V gene (reference sequence). Losses at the gene ends were 5 bases for V and 2 bases for J; bases not matched to a gene: 8. The CDR3 loop is CASSPSGGYPYEQYF. The CDR3, as DNA: TGTGCCAGTAGTCCGAGCGGGGGCTACCCCTACGAGCAGTACTTC.

This clone was recorded once. The rearrangement uses TRBV28 and TRBJ2-2, with a tentative D call TRBD1 (6 bases). CDR3 length: 13 amino acids. V lost 8 bases and J lost 1, with 8 bases in between. CDR1 and CDR2 from the germline V gene are MDHEN and SYDVKM. CDR3: CASRGQNTGELFF. CDR3 DNA: TGTGCCAGCCGGGGACAGAACACCGGGGAGCTGTTTTTT.

The chain is built from TRBV4-2 and TRBJ2-3; weak D call: TRBD2 (6 bases). There are 15 residues in the CDR3. CDR1 is LGHNA, CDR2 YNFKEQ, per germline. V shed 0 bases and J shed 9 bases, with 16 bases lying between them. CDR3 bases: TGTGCCAGCAGCCAAGAAATTGGACTACTTAGCACGCAGTATTTT. Protein: CASSQEIGLLSTQYF.

The J gene is TRBJ1-1, the V gene TRBV18, with 7 bases that match TRBD1. The junction had 5 bases not matched to a gene; V was cut back by 1 base and J by 0 bases. The CDR3 extends over 16 amino acids. Germline V lookup: CDR1 KGHSH, CDR2 LQKENI. CDR3 amino acids: CASSPHEQGLNTEAFF. CDR3 in DNA: TGTGCCAGCTCACCACATGAACAGGGGTTGAACACTGAAGCTTTCTTT.

This clone was detected only once. This rearrangement joins TRBV1 to TRBJ1-2; the table's TRBD1 call for D was not verified on the DNA. TRBV1 is deemed a pseudogene. The CDR3 covers 18 residues. The CDR3 DNA follows: TGCACCAGCATTTGGACAGGGGGCGTCGTCTGCATAAACTATGGCTACACCTTC. Protein: CTSIWTGGVVCINYGYTF.

The rearrangement links TRBV27 to TRBJ1-5; weak D call: TRBD1 (5 bases). The length of the CDR3 is 13 residues. Trimming removed 11 bases from V and 0 bases from J, with 11 bases in between. Germline CDR1 is MNHEY and CDR2 is SMNVEV (reference sequence). DNA for the CDR3: TGTGCCGTCGGGGGGGATAGCAATCAGCCCCAGCATTTT. Amino acid sequence: CAVGGDSNQPQHF.

J is TRBJ2-7 and V is TRBV18; TRBD1 aligns across 9 bases. This CDR3 has 14 amino acids. V gave up 0 bases and J gave up 6 bases; unmatched junction bases: 3. Germline CDR1 KGHSH, CDR2 LQKENI. CDR3 bases: TGTGCCAGCTCACCACCTGGGACAGGGATCGAGCAGTACTTC. It yields the protein CASSPPGTGIEQYF.

V usage is TRBV28 and J usage is TRBJ1-2; D uncertain. V lost 8 bases, J lost 4 bases, and 14 bases lay in between. The CDR3 covers 13 residues. CDR1 and CDR2 from the germline V gene are MDHEN and SYDVKM. CDR3 residues: CASSKMGSYGYTF. The CDR3, as DNA: TGTGCCAGCTCGAAAATGGGGAGCTATGGCTACACCTTC.